One and the same sample provided the 28 T cell receptor beta chains below, sequenced in a study of tumor-infiltrating lymphocytes in primary liver carcinoma. A primer in the constant region served to generate TCR beta cDNA from 500 to 600 ng of total RNA. Slightly modified ARM-PCR served as the procedure for the TCR beta libraries. These libraries came from three rounds of nested multiplex PCR. Primers for the first two PCR rounds were TRBV1-TRBV30 forward primers and a C-beta reverse primer (roughly 10 cycles per round). TCRdb re-called the multiplex PCR reads through MiXCR, storing one row per CDR3 protein. This sample has 180,000 or so distinct CDR3 sequences, with approximately 60% found just once. It was unsorted whole blood that yielded blood RNA, and germline DNA was also extracted. Source material: peripheral blood. Receptors originate from a man aged 35 to 55 with primary liver carcinoma and hepatitis B virus infection.

The chain couples TRBV11-2 to TRBJ2-1; D gene uncertain. This CDR3 spans 12 amino acids. CDR1 SGHAT and CDR2 FQNNGV come from the germline V gene. The V gene lost 8 bases and the J gene lost 8 bases, with 13 bases spanning the gap. CDR3: CASGSKSHEQFF. The CDR3 coding sequence is TGTGCCAGCGGCTCCAAATCCCATGAGCAGTTCTTC.

The count of this clonotype is one. This may stem from a read error, because a much larger clone lies one nucleotide away. This chain joins TRBV5-6 and TRBJ2-3, with 7 bases fitting TRBD2. V shed 0 bases, J shed 3 bases, and the junction held 7 bases outside the gene matches. The CDR3 sequence is 16 residues long. Germline V gene lookup returns CDR1 SGHDT and CDR2 YYEEEE. In DNA form, the CDR3 reads TGTGCCAGCAGCTTGGCGGCGGGGGTCCTTACAGATACGCAGTATTTT. This sequence encodes CASSLAAGVLTDTQYF. Using reference TRBV5-6 and TRBJ2-3 for the parts outside the CDR3, the full variable domain is DAGVTQSPTHLIKTRGQQVTLRCSPKSGHDTVSWYQQALGQGPQFIFQYYEEEERQRGNFPDRFSGHQFPNYSSELNVNALLLGDSALYLCASSLAAGVLTDTQYFGPGTRLTVL.

Of note for this clonotype: A much more abundant neighbour one base away suggests this may be a read error. The genes are TRBV11-1 and TRBJ2-7; D call uncertain. Germline V gene sequence: CDR1 SGHAT, CDR2 FQDESV (reference sequence). The CDR3 is 12 residues long. CDR3 in DNA: TGTGCCAACAGCTTTACCCAATACGAGCAGTACTTC. This translates into CANSFTQYEQYF.

With respect to this clonotype: An end of the junction differs from the germline gene, which may be a read error. V usage is TRBV10-3 and J usage is TRBJ2-7, with 12 bases matching TRBD2. The CDR3 is made up of 17 amino acids. The germline CDR1 and CDR2 sequences are ENHRY and SYGVKD. The CDR3 sequence is CAVSESSLAGGRYEQYF. CDR3 DNA sequence: TGTGCCGTCAGTGAGAGCTCGCTAGCGGGAGGGAGGTACGAGCAGTACTTC.

In this sample, this clonotype turned up a few times. V and J are TRBV6-2 or TRBV6-3 and TRBJ1-4; no clear D gene. The germline gives CDR1 MNHEY, CDR2 SVGEGT. This CDR3 has 14 amino acids. V lost 8 bases and J 0 bases, leaving 10 bases between the germline ends. The CDR3 is CASSQSATNEKLFF. The CDR3 coding sequence is TGTGCCAGCTCACAGTCTGCAACTAATGAAAAACTGTTTTTT.

The gene calls are TRBV11-2 and TRBJ2-7, with D possibly matching TRBD2 (5 bases). Between the trimmed V and J ends, which lost 5 bases and 1 base, there was a span of 12 bases. Looked up from germline, CDR1 is SGHAT and CDR2 is FQNNGV. This CDR3 comprises 14 residues. The DNA of the CDR3 is TGTGCCAGCAGCGGCGAGCGGAAATCCTACGAGCAGTACTTC. Amino acid sequence: CASSGERKSYEQYF.

This chain uses TRBV4-2 with TRBJ2-1, with a weak D call TRBD2 (5 bases). CDR3 length: 13 amino acids. V was cut by 3 bases and J by 15 bases, with 18 bases left in between. Germline CDR1 reads LGHNA; CDR2 reads YNFKEQ. CDR3 in DNA: TGTGCCAGCAGCCACGTTGGGAGAGGGTTTCGGTTCTTC. Translating gives CASSHVGRGFRFF.

Turning to this clonotype: One junction end does not reproduce the germline sequence, and a read error may be involved. V is TRBV6-5 and J is TRBJ1-1; 7 nucleotides match TRBD1. This CDR3 region has 17 residues. Germline V lookup: CDR1 MNHEY, CDR2 SVGAGI. CDR3 in DNA: TGTGCCAGCAGTTCCTTAGGGACAGTTGGCCCGAACACTGATGCTTTCTTT. Translated: CASSSLGTVGPNTDAFF.

The rearrangement joins TRBV11-2 to TRBJ2-3; 9 bases line up with TRBD1. Looked up from germline, CDR1 is SGHAT and CDR2 is FQNNGV. This CDR3 is built from 16 residues. With V trimmed by 8 bases and J by 3 bases, 12 bases remained unmatched. The CDR3 bases are TGTGCCAGCGTCTTCCGGACAGGGGAAATGACAGATACGCAGTATTTT. This encodes CASVFRTGEMTDTQYF.

The chain uses TRBV6-2 or TRBV6-3 and TRBJ2-1; 8 nucleotides agree with TRBD2. This CDR3 has 17 residues. Germline loops: CDR1 MNHEY, CDR2 SVGEGT. V lost 6 bases and J lost 0; bases outside the gene matches: 10. The CDR3 reads CASSSPRAGGSYNEQFF. CDR3 sequence (DNA): TGTGCCAGCAGCTCCCCCCGTGCGGGAGGCTCCTACAATGAGCAGTTCTTC.

This clonotype was counted a few times. The CDR3 coding sequence is TGTGCCAGCAGTGAAGCGGGCAGGGATCAGCCCCAGCATTTT. Translating gives CASSEAGRDQPQHF. This chain links TRBV6-1 with TRBJ1-5; maybe TRBD1 (5 bases). Germline V CDR1 and CDR2: MNHNS, SASEGT. Trimming pared 0 bases from V and 5 bases from J, leaving 8 bases between. This CDR3 has 14 residues.

This clonotype was counted between two and nine times. The chain links TRBV5-4 to TRBJ2-3; 10 bases map to TRBD2. V lost 5 bases to trimming and J lost 2 bases; unmatched junction nucleotides: 17. CDR1 SGHNT and CDR2 YYREEE come from the germline V gene (reference sequence). This CDR3 is built from 19 residues. Here the CDR3 reads CASRLLAGAAQYDTDTQYF. CDR3 DNA: TGTGCCAGCAGGCTGCTAGCGGGAGCCGCCCAATATGACACAGATACGCAGTATTTT.

A word on this clonotype: This may be a read error, as it is one base from a much larger clone. V gene TRBV29-1 combines with J gene TRBJ2-1, with 7 bases matching TRBD1. Trimming removed 4 bases from V and 8 bases from J; junction bases left unmatched: 20. From germline, CDR1 is SQVTM and CDR2 ANQGSEA. The CDR3 loop spans 17 amino acids. The CDR3 loop is CSVVYQPGQVTGDEQFF. CDR3 bases: TGCAGCGTTGTCTACCAACCCGGACAGGTTACAGGGGATGAGCAGTTCTTC.

This clonotype was observed a few times. This chain uses TRBV5-5 with TRBJ2-1, with D maybe TRBD1 (5 bases). The V gene's germline CDR1 is SGHKS and CDR2 YYEKEE (reference sequence). The CDR3 loop spans 16 amino acids. V gave up 0 bases and J gave up 0 bases, with 10 bases separating them. Here the CDR3 reads CASSLAGKPSYNEQFF. The CDR3 bases are TGTGCCAGCAGCTTGGCAGGGAAACCCTCCTACAATGAGCAGTTCTTC.

This clonotype was seen a single time. The chain recombines TRBV11-2 with TRBJ2-1, with TRBD2 identical over 11 bases. Germline CDR1 and CDR2: SGHAT and FQNNGV. This CDR3 is built from 16 residues. V shed 5 bases and J 9 bases; nucleotides not matched to a gene: 12. In DNA, the CDR3 is TGTGCCAGCAGCCGTCAACTAGCGGGAGATTACGGTGAGCAGTTCTTC. Translation gives CASSRQLAGDYGEQFF. Full variable domain (outside the CDR3, taken from reference TRBV11-2 and TRBJ2-1): EAGVAQSPRYKIIEKRQSVAFWCNPISGHATLYWYQQILGQGPKLLIQFQNNGVVDDSQLPKDRFSAERLKGVDSTLKIQPAKLEDSAVYLCASSRQLAGDYGEQFFGPGTRLTVL.

As concerns this clonotype: A read error may explain this, as a much larger clone is one base away. The chain employs TRBV6-5 and TRBJ1-1; 9 bases line up with TRBD1. Germline V CDR1 and CDR2: MNHEY, SVGAGI. The CDR3 contains 15 residues. The CDR3 nucleotides are TGTGCCAGCTGTTACGCCCGGGACAGGGCCCCAAAAGCTTTCTTT. Its translation is CASCYARDRAPKAFF.

The J gene is TRBJ1-5, the V gene TRBV30, with D unresolved. The germline gives CDR1 GTSNPN, CDR2 SVGIG (reference sequence). The CDR3 covers 12 residues. V was clipped by 6 bases and J by 1 base, with 7 bases between them. DNA of the CDR3: TGTGCCTGCAAGACAAGCAATCAGCCCCAGCATTTT. Amino acid sequence: CACKTSNQPQHF. Using reference TRBV30 and TRBJ1-5 for the parts outside the CDR3, the full variable domain is SQTIHQWPATLVQPVGSPLSLECTVEGTSNPNLYWYRQAAGRGLQLLFYSVGIGQISSEVPQNLSASRPQDRQFILSSKKLLLSDSGFYLCACKTSNQPQHFGDGTRLSIL.

The chain employs TRBV7-9 and TRBJ2-7; 10 bases map to TRBD2. The CDR3 totals 15 residues. Losses at the gene ends were 5 bases for V and 1 base for J; bases not matched to a gene: 5. From germline, CDR1 is SEHNR and CDR2 FQNEAQ (reference sequence). CDR3 region: CASSVPGLASYEQYF. The CDR3 DNA is TGTGCCAGCAGCGTACCGGGACTAGCGTCCTACGAGCAGTACTTC.

The chain joins TRBV7-9 to TRBJ2-7; 13 bases fit TRBD2. Trimming removed 5 bases from V and 6 bases from J; junction bases left unmatched: 4. This CDR3 is 14 amino acids long. Looked up from germline, CDR1 is SEHNR and CDR2 is FQNEAQ (reference sequence). The CDR3: CASSTGTSGVEQYF. As DNA, the CDR3 is TGTGCCAGCAGCACCGGGACTAGCGGGGTCGAGCAGTACTTC.

A note on this clonotype: This clone may be a read error of a much larger clone one base away. The chain combines TRBV29-1 with TRBJ1-1; no definite D call. Germline CDR1 is SQVTM and CDR2 is ANQGSEA. The CDR3 totals 10 residues. The CDR3 loop reads CNDGIPEAFF. The CDR3, as DNA: TGCAACGACGGGATCCCTGAAGCTTTCTTT.

J is TRBJ1-3 and V is TRBV6-6, with D possibly TRBD1 on 6 matching bases. The germline V and J ends were trimmed by 6 bases and 2 bases, with 11 bases remaining between them. There are 14 residues in the CDR3. CDR1 and CDR2 (germline): MNHNY, SVGAGI (reference sequence). The CDR3 DNA follows: TGTGCCAGCAGACCCAGGGGAGCTGGAAACACCATATATTTT. This codes for CASRPRGAGNTIYF.

Comment on this clonotype: With a much larger clone just one base away, this may be a read error. The chain joins TRBV11-2 to TRBJ2-3, with 7 nucleotides matching TRBD2. V shed 6 bases and J 1 base; nucleotides not matched to a gene: 1. The V gene's germline CDR1 is SGHAT and CDR2 FQNNGV. The CDR3 is 13 residues long. The CDR3 loop is CASRREGTDTQYF. The DNA for the CDR3 is TGTGCCAGCAGACGGGAGGGCACAGATACGCAGTATTTT. The whole variable domain, remainder taken from reference TRBV11-2 and TRBJ2-3, is EAGVAQSPRYKIIEKRQSVAFWCNPISGHATLYWYQQILGQGPKLLIQFQNNGVVDDSQLPKDRFSAERLKGVDSTLKIQPAKLEDSAVYLCASRREGTDTQYFGPGTRLTVL.

This clonotype was observed many times. The J gene is TRBJ2-1, the V gene TRBV11-3, with TRBD1 as a possible D gene (6 bases). The germline CDR1 and CDR2 sequences are SGHNT and YENEEA. The CDR3 totals 13 residues. Trimming removed 0 bases from V and 6 bases from J, with 6 bases in between. CDR3: CASSLEGGNEQFF. For the CDR3, the DNA is TGTGCCAGCAGCTTAGAAGGGGGCAATGAGCAGTTCTTC.

This clonotype appeared many times. V and J are TRBV11-2 and TRBJ1-1; TRBD1 might be the D (5 bases). The CDR3 sequence is 15 residues long. The V gene lost 3 bases and the J gene lost 3 bases, with 14 bases spanning the gap. Germline-derived CDR1 and CDR2 are SGHAT and FQNNGV. The CDR3: CASSFEGPMYTEAFF. CDR3 sequence (DNA): TGTGCCAGCAGCTTCGAGGGACCGATGTACACTGAAGCTTTCTTT. Drawing the rest from reference TRBV11-2 and TRBJ1-1, the complete variable domain is EAGVAQSPRYKIIEKRQSVAFWCNPISGHATLYWYQQILGQGPKLLIQFQNNGVVDDSQLPKDRFSAERLKGVDSTLKIQPAKLEDSAVYLCASSFEGPMYTEAFFGQGTRLTVV.

V and J are TRBV14 and TRBJ1-1; D is uncertain. V lost 6 bases and J 3 bases, leaving 20 bases between the germline ends. Germline CDR1 reads SGHDN; CDR2 reads FVKESK. This CDR3 has 16 amino acids. The CDR3 sequence: CASSQWVGHTDTEAFF. CDR3 nucleotide sequence: TGTGCCAGCAGTCAATGGGTTGGGCATACGGACACTGAAGCTTTCTTT.

The chain employs TRBV24-1 and TRBJ2-3, with TRBD1 matching 9 bases. Losses at the gene ends were 3 bases for V and 0 bases for J; bases not matched to a gene: 15. Germline V gene data show CDR1 as KGHDR and CDR2 as SFDVKD. The CDR3 loop spans 20 amino acids. For the CDR3, the DNA is TGTGCCACCAGTGATGCCTGGGGGACAGGGAAAACGATTAGCACAGATACGCAGTATTTT. Amino acid sequence: CATSDAWGTGKTISTDTQYF.

This chain uses TRBV6-5 with TRBJ2-3; 9 bases map to TRBD2. Germline CDR1 and CDR2: MNHEY and SVGAGI. The CDR3 has 19 amino acids. V trimming: 0 bases; J trimming: 0 bases; junction bases outside the gene matches: 10. The CDR3 nucleotides read TGTGCCAGCAGTTACTCGCTTAGCGGGAGATATGCTAGCACAGATACGCAGTATTTT. Translation: CASSYSLSGRYASTDTQYF.

This clonotype was found a few times. V usage is TRBV4-1 and J usage is TRBJ2-4; TRBD1 matches 8 bases. The CDR3 has 16 residues. Germline CDR1 reads MGHRA; CDR2 reads YSYEKL. The V gene end was trimmed by 4 bases and the J gene end by 2 bases; junction bases not matched to a gene: 7. The CDR3 nucleotides read TGCGCCAGCAGCCCAGGGGGCGCTAAGTCCAAAAACATTCAGTACTTC. This gives the protein CASSPGGAKSKNIQYF.